This entry lists 4 T cell receptor beta chains sequenced from one sample in a study of T cell clonotyping in hematopoietic cell transplantation. Using immunoSEQ multiplex PCR, the repertoire was profiled, and TCRdb retains in-frame clones only, with some absent. The sample lists roughly 12,000 clones, 91% occurring once. Input material: peripheral blood mononuclear cells. These receptor sequences come from a woman between 50 and 59 years old in good health. Some clones in this sample may be carry-over from other donors' samples.

The chain combines TRBV7-8 with TRBJ1-5; 12 bases are shared with TRBD1. From germline, CDR1 is SGHVS and CDR2 FQNEAQ. CDR3 size: 17 residues. Trimming at V came to 3 bases and at J to 6 bases, leaving 9 bases not matched to a gene. The CDR3: CASSLGGGQGATQPQHF. The CDR3 region has the DNA TGTGCCAGCAGCTTGGGGGGGGGACAGGGGGCGACTCAGCCCCAGCATTTT.

This chain connects TRBV11-2 to TRBJ1-2, with unresolved D. The germline V gene has CDR1 SGHAT and CDR2 FQNNGV. V lost 0 bases and J 2 bases, leaving 7 bases between the germline ends. The CDR3 spans 14 residues. The CDR3 DNA sequence: TGTGCCAGCAGCTTAGAGTCGTGGAACTATGGCTACACCTTC. As protein: CASSLESWNYGYTF.

The rearrangement uses TRBV7-9 and TRBJ2-2; 7 bases map to TRBD2. The CDR3 sequence is 16 residues long. CDR1 SEHNR and CDR2 FQNEAQ come from the germline V gene (reference sequence). Germline trimming cut 5 bases from V and 7 bases from J; bases unmatched to any gene: 13. CDR3 bases: TGTGCCAGCAGCCCCGGTCGAGGGGAGCGGGGCGGGGAGCTGTTTTTT. Amino acid sequence: CASSPGRGERGGELFF.

V usage is TRBV11-3 and J usage is TRBJ1-1; the D gene is possibly TRBD1 (5 bases). CDR1 SGHNT and CDR2 YENEEA come from the germline V gene. This CDR3 spans 14 amino acids. Trimming took 3 bases from V and 4 from J, leaving 12 bases between them. The CDR3 loop is CASSLGNGGTEAFF. CDR3 nucleotide sequence: TGTGCCAGCAGCTTGGGGAATGGGGGCACTGAAGCTTTCTTT. The entire variable domain, with the rest obtained from reference TRBV11-3 and TRBJ1-1, is as follows: EAGVVQSPRYKIIEKKQPVAFWCNPISGHNTLYWYLQNLGQGPELLIRYENEEAVDDSQLPKDRFSAERLKGVDSTLKIQPAELGDSAVYLCASSLGNGGTEAFFGQGTRLTVV.